Presented here are 22 T cell receptor beta chains from one specimen sequenced in a study of T cells after yellow fever vaccination (dated by TCRdb to between 2018 and 2021). Library method: 5' RACE. The instrument given in TCRdb is Illumina HiSeq 2500. Using fastp at Q25 and MiXCR, TCRdb reprocessed the public reads and kept productive beta chains. Rows with a matching CDR3 protein are joined into one entry that keeps the most common DNA and genes. Here the sample has some 120,000 distinct CDR3 sequences; under 9% occur a single time. Of the sample, over 25% falls within the top ten clones. The sample's treatment or condition label, decoded: live attenuated yellow fever vaccine strain. Material: CD8+ T cells sorted from PBMCs, obtained 45 days after the yellow fever booster vaccination. These receptors all stem from a man aged 25 to 40 who received the YFV17D yellow fever vaccine.

This clonotype was counted only a few times. The V and J genes are TRBV12-3 or TRBV12-4 and TRBJ2-7; TRBD1 agrees at 9 bases. The CDR3 has 17 residues. J gave up 3 bases and V 5 bases, and 14 bases lay outside the gene matches. CDR3 coding DNA: TGTGCCAGCAGTCCCGAAGACCTGGGACAGGGAGTCTACGAGCAGTACTTC. Translated, it gives CASSPEDLGQGVYEQYF.

The V gene is TRBV28, the J gene TRBJ2-5; 13 nucleotides line up with TRBD2. Germline V lookup: CDR1 MDHEN, CDR2 SYDVKM. Unmatched junction bases numbered 10, after V lost 6 bases and J lost 0 bases. This CDR3 comprises 18 residues. The CDR3 DNA sequence: TGTGCCAGCAGCCCAGGACGACTAGCGGGAGGTAACCAAGAGACCCAGTACTTC. Translating gives CASSPGRLAGGNQETQYF.

This chain links TRBV7-2 with TRBJ2-7; 7 bases align to TRBD2. The germline V gene encodes CDR1 SGHTA and CDR2 FQGNSA. Losses at the gene ends were 5 bases for V and 5 bases for J; bases not matched to a gene: 9. CDR3 length: 14 amino acids. The CDR3: CASSPLRAGDEQYF. Here the CDR3 DNA reads TGTGCCAGCAGCCCCCTGCGGGCGGGGGACGAGCAGTACTTC.

This clonotype has a count of ten or more. This sequence joins TRBV7-2 and TRBJ2-7; D possibly corresponds to TRBD2 (6 bases). This CDR3 comprises 15 residues. Deletions cut 1 base from V and 3 bases from J, with 13 bases between. From germline, CDR1 is SGHTA and CDR2 FQGNSA. CDR3 sequence: CASSLGVLADYEQYF. CDR3 bases: TGTGCCAGCAGCTTAGGTGTGTTAGCGGACTACGAGCAGTACTTC.

This clonotype was seen at least ten times. The rearrangement uses TRBV5-1 and TRBJ2-2; TRBD2 is a possible D gene (6 bases). The length of the CDR3 is 14 residues. Germline CDR1 reads SGHRS; CDR2 reads YFSETQ. V was shortened by 4 bases and J by 4 bases, with 11 bases between the two germline ends. The CDR3 DNA sequence: TGCGCCAGCAGCGTCTACGGGGGCACCGGGGAGCTGTTTTTT. It specifies CASSVYGGTGELFF.

V and J are TRBV6-5 and TRBJ2-7; the D gene is possibly TRBD2 (5 bases). The CDR3 runs 16 residues. CDR1 MNHEY and CDR2 SVGAGI come from the germline V gene. Trimming removed 2 bases at V and 6 bases at J, with 20 bases between. CDR3 DNA sequence: TGTGCCAGCAGTTACGAGGCAGGCGTATTAGCGCGCGAGCAGTACTTC. It translates to CASSYEAGVLAREQYF.

This clonotype was seen a few times. Here the CDR3 DNA reads TGTGCCAGCAGCTTAGCGACTAGCGGGAGAACAGATACGCAGTATTTT. This gives the protein CASSLATSGRTDTQYF. This chain uses TRBV7-8 with TRBJ2-3; the match to TRBD2 covers 12 bases. In germline, CDR1 is SGHVS, CDR2 FQNEAQ. This CDR3 contains 16 residues. The J segment lost 3 bases and the V segment lost 0 bases, leaving 1 base of the junction unmatched.

With respect to this clonotype: A read error may be the cause here, since a much bigger clone is one base away. The chain uses TRBV11-2 and TRBJ2-1; D ambiguous. CDR1 SGHAT and CDR2 FQNNGV come from the germline V gene. This CDR3 comprises 18 residues. The ends were cut back, 1 base at V and 0 bases at J, with 16 bases in the middle. Here the CDR3 reads CASSLVDCTSRSYNEQFF. The CDR3 coding sequence is TGTGCCAGCAGCTTAGTCGACTGCACTTCCCGCTCCTACAATGAGCAGTTCTTC.

This clonotype was picked up many times. The chain couples TRBV28 to TRBJ2-3; 11 bases are a match to TRBD1. CDR1 is MDHEN and CDR2 is SYDVKM in the germline V gene. V lost 5 bases to trimming and J lost 3 bases; unmatched junction nucleotides: 10. CDR3 length: 17 residues. The CDR3 protein is CASSPTLGTGGTDTQYF. DNA of the CDR3: TGTGCCAGCAGTCCAACCCTTGGGACAGGGGGGACAGATACGCAGTATTTT. Full variable domain (outside the CDR3, taken from reference TRBV28 and TRBJ2-3): DVKVTQSSRYLVKRTGEKVFLECVQDMDHENMFWYRQDPGLGLRLIYFSYDVKMKEKGDIPEGYSVSREKKERFSLILESASTNQTSMYLCASSPTLGTGGTDTQYFGPGTRLTVL.

This clonotype was observed at least ten times. V usage is TRBV28 and J usage is TRBJ2-4; D call uncertain. The V and J ends lost 5 bases and 0 bases respectively, with 5 bases between them. Germline values: CDR1 MDHEN, CDR2 SYDVKM. CDR3 size: 13 residues. The CDR3 region is CASSTVAKNIQYF. The CDR3 region has the DNA TGTGCCAGCAGTACAGTAGCCAAAAACATTCAGTACTTC.

The table lists this clonotype with many counts. The V and J genes are TRBV24-1 and TRBJ2-5; 7 bases map to TRBD1. This CDR3 is built from 13 residues. V was clipped by 10 bases and J by 3 bases; unmatched bases: 7. CDR1 is KGHDR, CDR2 SFDVKD, per germline. CDR3 nucleotides: TGTGCCACAGCCGGGACAGAGGAAGAGACCCAGTACTTC. It translates to CATAGTEEETQYF.

This clonotype was counted at least ten times. V is TRBV15 and J is TRBJ2-3; tentatively, D is TRBD2 (6 bases). CDR1 is LNHNV and CDR2 is YYDKDF in the germline V gene (reference sequence). The CDR3 spans 13 residues. V was cut by 5 bases and J by 0 bases, with 6 bases left in between. This CDR3 reads CATSGGSTDTQYF. The CDR3 nucleotides read TGTGCCACCAGCGGAGGGAGCACAGATACGCAGTATTTT. Complete variable domain (other parts from reference TRBV15 and TRBJ2-3): DAMVIQNPRYQVTQFGKPVTLSCSQTLNHNVMYWYQQKSSQAPKLLFHYYDKDFNNEADTPDNFQSRRPNTSFCFLDIRSPGLGDTAMYLCATSGGSTDTQYFGPGTRLTVL.

This clonotype was counted ten times or more. V usage is TRBV5-1 and J usage is TRBJ2-7; weak D call: TRBD2 (6 bases). The CDR3 is 18 amino acids. V lost 2 bases and J lost 2, with 23 bases in between. In germline, CDR1 is SGHRS, CDR2 YFSETQ. The CDR3 protein is CASSFTGTGPASPYEQYF. CDR3 bases: TGCGCCAGCAGCTTTACGGGGACTGGGCCGGCTTCGCCCTACGAGCAGTACTTC.

V gene TRBV4-1 combines with J gene TRBJ1-2, with TRBD1 matching 7 bases. The CDR3 runs to 13 residues. With V trimmed by 1 base and J by 4 bases, 0 bases remained unmatched. Germline-derived CDR1 and CDR2 are MGHRA and YSYEKL. For the CDR3, the DNA is TGCGCCAGCAGCCAAGGACAGGGCTATGGCTACACCTTC. Protein: CASSQGQGYGYTF.

The CDR3: CAIGFGSGELFF. The CDR3 nucleotides are TGTGCCATCGGCTTCGGGTCCGGGGAGCTGTTTTTT. V usage is TRBV5-5 and J usage is TRBJ2-2; no clear D gene. This CDR3 spans 12 amino acids. V was trimmed by 9 bases and J by 6 bases, leaving 12 bases between them. Germline lookup yields CDR1 SGHKS and CDR2 YYEKEE (reference sequence).

The CDR3 spells CASSLDSYGSAQRQYF. The DNA for the CDR3 is TGTGCCAGCAGCTTAGATTCTTACGGATCCGCGCAAAGGCAGTACTTC. This chain links TRBV11-2 with TRBJ2-7; D is undetermined. Per germline, CDR1 SGHAT and CDR2 FQNNGV. Trimming shortened V by 0 bases and J by 9 bases, and 21 bases separated the two germline ends. The CDR3 extends over 16 amino acids.

This clonotype has ten or more counts. The rearrangement links TRBV7-8 to TRBJ2-2, with 14 bases fitting TRBD2. The CDR3 extends over 18 amino acids. The junction had 9 bases not matched to a gene; V was cut back by 5 bases and J by 4 bases. Germline V gene sequence: CDR1 SGHVS, CDR2 FQNEAQ. The CDR3 region is CASSLQTSGRAVTGELFF. CDR3 coding DNA: TGTGCCAGCAGCCTACAGACTAGCGGGAGGGCCGTCACCGGGGAGCTGTTTTTT.

This clonotype has a handful of counts. This chain uses TRBV18 with TRBJ2-2, with D perhaps assigned TRBD1 or TRBD2 (5 bases each). Deletions cut 5 bases from V and 0 bases from J, with 7 bases between. Looked up from germline, CDR1 is KGHSH and CDR2 is LQKENI. The CDR3 has 14 residues. The CDR3 spells CASSEGSNTGELFF. The CDR3 nucleotides are TGTGCCAGCTCAGAGGGGTCGAACACCGGGGAGCTGTTTTTT.

This chain uses TRBV14 with TRBJ2-7; D might be TRBD1 or TRBD2, each matching 5 bases. V lost 1 base to trimming and J lost 4 bases, with 14 bases between them. The CDR3 runs to 15 residues. Per the germline V gene, CDR1 is SGHDN and CDR2 is FVKESK. CDR3 DNA: TGTGCCAGCAGCCAAGTGGGGCGGGCGGCGTACGAGCAGTACTTC. This encodes CASSQVGRAAYEQYF.

At least ten counts were recorded for this clonotype. The chain recombines TRBV7-2 with TRBJ2-1; 12 nucleotides align to TRBD2. CDR3 length equals 16 residues. The V gene's germline CDR1 is SGHTA and CDR2 FQGNSA. After removal of 3 bases from V and 7 bases from J, the junction contained 7 bases not matched to a gene. CDR3 DNA: TGTGCCAGCAGCTTCCCGACTAGCGGGAGTAAAAATGAGCAGTTCTTC. Its protein is CASSFPTSGSKNEQFF.

Only a few counts were recorded for this clonotype. The V gene is TRBV7-8, the J gene TRBJ1-6; 7 bases align to TRBD1. V lost 4 bases, J lost 7 bases, and 10 bases stayed unmatched. The CDR3 sequence is 16 residues long. Looked up from germline, CDR1 is SGHVS and CDR2 is FQNEAQ. The CDR3 sequence: CASSSASGGGNSPLHF. The CDR3 DNA is TGTGCCAGCAGCTCCGCCTCAGGGGGAGGAAATTCACCCCTCCACTTT.

This clonotype was observed a handful of times. The DNA of the CDR3 is TGTGCCAGCAGCACCACGGGGGGGGGAGAGCAGTTCTTC. Encoded protein: CASSTTGGGEQFF. J is TRBJ2-1 and V is TRBV9, with 8 positions matching TRBD2. CDR1 and CDR2 from the germline V gene are SGDLS and YYNGEE. This CDR3 contains 13 residues. V trimming: 4 bases; J trimming: 10 bases; junction bases outside the gene matches: 7.